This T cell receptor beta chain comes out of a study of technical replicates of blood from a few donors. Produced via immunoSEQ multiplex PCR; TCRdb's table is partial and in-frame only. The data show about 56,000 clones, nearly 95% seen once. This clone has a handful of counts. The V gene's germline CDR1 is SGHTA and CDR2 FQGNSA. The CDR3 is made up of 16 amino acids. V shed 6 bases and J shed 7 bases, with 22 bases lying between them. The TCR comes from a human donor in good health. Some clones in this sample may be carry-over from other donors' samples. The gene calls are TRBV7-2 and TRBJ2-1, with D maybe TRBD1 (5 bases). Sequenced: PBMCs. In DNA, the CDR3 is TGTGCCAGCAGTAGATCTGGCAGCCTCTCAGGGAATGAGCAGTTCTTC. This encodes CASSRSGSLSGNEQFF.